This is a list of T cell receptor beta chains from one sample in a study of technical replicates of blood from several donors. Sequencing was performed with immunoSEQ multiplex PCR; in TCRdb, only in-frame clones are kept and a portion is missing. The table records over 90,000 clones, 95% of them present only once. Sequencing was carried out using T cells isolated from PBMCs. Every receptor here comes from a human donor in good health. The CDR3 runs from the conserved cysteine through the conserved F or W.

CASRSRQGGEKLFF | TRBJ1-4 | TRBV6-1
CASSLSLGGETQYF | TRBJ2-5 | TRBV27
CSVLARGTSYEQYF | TRBJ2-7 | TRBV29-1
CASSPTTGGLTEAFF | TRBJ1-1 | TRBV9
CASSIAAGVYNEQFF | TRBJ2-1 | TRBV19
CASSPTRGAGGRNEQFF | TRBJ2-1 | TRBV11-2
CATSTLKTWSLETQYF | TRBJ2-5 | TRBV15
CSVGRGDEQYF | TRBJ2-7 | TRBV29-1
CASSLAGESGFNSPLHF | TRBJ1-6 | TRBV5-6
CASSAEGLAGGPYNEQFF | TRBJ2-1 | TRBV7-9
CASSLWSRPTQYF | TRBJ2-5 | TRBV5-6
CASSFSLATYGYTF | TRBJ1-2 | TRBV25-1
CATSRELAGRARDTQYF | TRBJ2-3 | TRBV15
CASRQPGGEQYF | TRBJ2-7 | TRBV19
CASSTTGRASYEQYF | TRBJ2-7 | TRBV5-4
CASSSGLAGSTDTQYF | TRBJ2-3 | TRBV5-1
CASSSSGGVPEQYF | TRBJ2-7 | TRBV7-9
CASSEPGGQGYQPQHF | TRBJ1-5 | TRBV6-1
CSASNRGGYTF | TRBJ1-2 | TRBV20-1
CAWGGQGGKAFF | TRBJ1-1 | TRBV30
CASKQTGGNFEAFF | TRBJ1-1 | TRBV6-5
CASSLSSGGNGYTF | TRBJ1-2 | TRBV11-2
CATRGTDFTDTQYF | TRBJ2-3 | TRBV15
CASSVSRSNTEAFF | TRBJ1-1 | TRBV9
CASSAKPGLAGYEQYF | TRBJ2-7 | TRBV7-6
CASSEGFWGGEKNIQYF | TRBJ2-4 | TRBV6-1
CASSFLSGVLTNYGYTF | TRBJ1-2 | TRBV11-3
CASSPPLAGGGNEQFF | TRBJ2-1 | TRBV18
CASSIPRINEQFF | TRBJ2-1 | TRBV7-3
CASYYEQYF | TRBJ2-7 | TRBV10-1
CASSPTSSEQYF | TRBJ2-7 | TRBV7-9
CASSLVGQGAIEQYF | TRBJ2-7 | TRBV7-9
CASSQEGAGGTYEQYF | TRBJ2-7 | TRBV4-2
CAWSVTDEKLFF | TRBJ1-4 | TRBV30
CASSQEIQGASPLHF | TRBJ1-6 | TRBV4-2
CATSRDTYQGQRYGYTF | TRBJ1-2 | TRBV15
CASSEIAGNEQFF | TRBJ2-1 | TRBV10-2
CASSPRAGDTDTQYF | TRBJ2-3 | TRBV5-4
CASSYRNTGELFF | TRBJ2-2 | TRBV11-2
CASSLVGGLAGFSPHEQFF | TRBJ2-1 | TRBV5-1
CASRTGALYQETQYF | TRBJ2-5 | TRBV19
CASSSNRGLYNEQFF | TRBJ2-1 | TRBV7-9
CSAPIGLVGFF | TRBJ2-1 | TRBV20-1
CASSEGTGLADTQYF | TRBJ2-3 | TRBV9
CASIPRPGTGYNSATDTQYF | TRBJ2-3 | TRBV27
CASVGTGAKDTQYF | TRBJ2-3 | TRBV6-5
CAVSATGNTGELFF | TRBJ2-2 | TRBV7-9
CASSPTSSPYEQYF | TRBJ2-7 | TRBV5-1
CASSPRGRLNTEAFF | TRBJ1-1 | TRBV27
CASSQDRTGNQPQHF | TRBJ1-5 | TRBV4-2